One and the same sample provided the 16 T cell receptor beta chains below, sequenced in a study of blood T cells in healthy people across ages. Sample-barcoded 5' priming and a J-beta primer mix drove a second PCR of roughly 7 to 11 cycles. TCRdb recomputed calls from the 5' RACE reads with MiXCR, one row per CDR3 protein. The data hold 800,000 or so distinct CDR3 sequences, with around two thirds observed a single time. The sample consisted of blood. Every receptor here comes from a man aged 25 to 40 in good health.

The chain recombines TRBV9 with TRBJ2-1; 7 bases match TRBD2. The CDR3 covers 15 residues. The J segment lost 10 bases and the V segment lost 3 bases, leaving 13 bases of the junction unmatched. Germline CDR1 is SGDLS and CDR2 is YYNGEE. CDR3 loop: CASSEGPGLLREQFF. The CDR3 DNA sequence: TGTGCCAGCAGCGAGGGACCGGGACTACTGAGGGAGCAGTTCTTC.

This clonotype was recorded a few times. The CDR3 here is CSARDIGGGSPLHF. Here the CDR3 DNA reads TGCAGTGCTAGAGATATCGGTGGAGGATCACCCCTCCACTTT. The chain couples TRBV20-1 to TRBJ1-6, with no clear D. Germline loops: CDR1 DFQATT, CDR2 SNEGSKA (reference sequence). This CDR3 has 14 amino acids. Trimming left V 0 bases short and J 10 bases short, with 13 bases between.

V and J are TRBV25-1 and TRBJ2-7; D is unresolved. Trimming left V 1 base short and J 0 bases short, with 10 bases between. The CDR3 has 15 amino acids. From germline, CDR1 is MGHDK and CDR2 SYGVNS. CDR3 amino acids: CASSELGSASYEQYF. The DNA of the CDR3 is TGTGCCAGCAGTGAATTAGGCAGTGCCTCCTACGAGCAGTACTTC.

The chain carries TRBV4-3 and TRBJ1-2, with D unclear. The germline V gene encodes CDR1 LGHNA and CDR2 YSLEER. The CDR3 is made up of 15 amino acids. V was clipped by 1 base and J by 3 bases, with 12 bases between them. The CDR3 here is CASSQGVAVHYGYTF. The DNA of the CDR3 is TGCGCCAGCAGCCAAGGGGTCGCCGTACACTATGGCTACACCTTC.

V usage is TRBV6-5 and J usage is TRBJ1-2; TRBD1 matches 7 bases. Trimming took 3 bases from V and 4 from J; bases not matched to a gene: 8. CDR3 size: 15 residues. In germline, CDR1 is MNHEY, CDR2 SVGAGI. CDR3 nucleotide sequence: TGTGCCAGCAGTTATACAACAGGGGAGGTCTATGGCTACACCTTC. Translating it yields CASSYTTGEVYGYTF.

This clonotype has only a few counts. The chain joins TRBV28 to TRBJ2-5, with a tentative D call TRBD2 (5 bases). Per the germline V gene, CDR1 is MDHEN and CDR2 is SYDVKM. The CDR3 consists of 13 residues. Trimming took 3 bases from V and 3 from J, leaving 8 bases between them. The CDR3 loop is CASSFLAEETQYF. The CDR3 DNA sequence: TGTGCCAGCAGTTTTCTAGCAGAAGAGACCCAGTACTTC.

V is TRBV20-1 and J is TRBJ1-6; no clear D gene. With 1 base removed from V and 4 bases from J, the gap between germline ends came to 5 bases. The CDR3 loop spans 13 amino acids. Germline V gene sequence: CDR1 DFQATT, CDR2 SNEGSKA (reference sequence). The CDR3 is CSARGRYNSPLHF. The CDR3 DNA is TGCAGTGCTAGAGGAAGATATAATTCACCCCTCCACTTT.

The chain uses TRBV4-3 and TRBJ2-7; either TRBD1 or TRBD2 may fit D (5 bases each). The CDR3 totals 15 residues. Trimming cost V 0 bases and J 0 bases, with 9 bases left between them. Germline V lookup: CDR1 LGHNA, CDR2 YSLEER. The CDR3 DNA follows: TGCGCCAGCAGCCAAGAATGGGACCACTCCTACGAGCAGTACTTC. It codes for CASSQEWDHSYEQYF.

A remark on this clonotype: It may be a read error: a sequence one base away is much more abundant. V and J are TRBV29-1 and TRBJ2-1; D call uncertain. Trimming shortened V by 3 bases and J by 10 bases, and 13 bases separated the two germline ends. Germline CDR1 SQVTM, CDR2 ANQGSEA. The CDR3 is 12 residues long. The CDR3 region is CSVEYNSYEQFF. Here the CDR3 DNA reads TGCAGCGTTGAGTACAACTCCTACGAGCAGTTCTTC.

This clonotype was observed once. The chain combines TRBV27 with TRBJ1-6; D unclear. V lost 5 bases and J 10 bases, leaving 12 bases between the germline ends. The CDR3 consists of 13 residues. CDR1 and CDR2 from the germline V gene are MNHEY and SMNVEV (reference sequence). The CDR3 here is CASSVGSASPLHF. The CDR3 DNA follows: TGTGCCAGCAGTGTCGGTTCTGCCTCACCCCTCCACTTT.

The table lists this clonotype with a count of one. The CDR3 sequence is CASSTGTGKETQYF. In nucleotides, the CDR3 is TGTGCCAGTTCGACCGGGACAGGGAAGGAGACCCAGTACTTC. The chain couples TRBV9 to TRBJ2-5; 9 bases match TRBD1. The V segment lost 8 bases and the J segment 5 bases; nucleotides outside the gene matches: 10. The CDR3 totals 14 residues. The germline gives CDR1 SGDLS, CDR2 YYNGEE. Variable domain in full (rest from reference TRBV9 and TRBJ2-5): DSGVTQTPKHLITATGQRVTLRCSPRSGDLSVYWYQQSLDQGLQFLIQYYNGEERAKGNILERFSAQQFPDLHSELNLSSLELGDSALYFCASSTGTGKETQYFGPGTRLLVL.

This clonotype appeared once. This chain links TRBV10-3 with TRBJ1-1, with D possibly matching TRBD1 (6 bases). The CDR3 has 15 amino acids. V was cut by 0 bases and J by 0 bases, with 8 bases left in between. The germline CDR1 and CDR2 sequences are ENHRY and SYGVKD. DNA for the CDR3: TGTGCCATCAGTGAGTCGGACAGTATGAACACTGAAGCTTTCTTT. Translated, it gives CAISESDSMNTEAFF.

This clonotype was detected a few times. CDR3 DNA sequence: TGCAGTGCTCCCGTCCTTGGGTACAATGAGCAGTTCTTC. This sequence encodes CSAPVLGYNEQFF. V gene TRBV20-1 combines with J gene TRBJ2-1; D uncertain. CDR1 and CDR2 (germline): DFQATT, SNEGSKA (reference sequence). V was pared by 5 bases and J by 4 bases, with 12 bases between. This CDR3 region has 13 residues.

CDR3 DNA: TGTGCCAGCGCTCAACTGGGTGGCGGGTCCTACGAGCAGTACTTC. Protein: CASAQLGGGSYEQYF. The chain uses TRBV5-5 and TRBJ2-7, with D possibly being TRBD2 (5 bases). The CDR3 is 15 amino acids. V was trimmed by 7 bases and J by 1 base, leaving 18 bases between them. Per germline, CDR1 SGHKS and CDR2 YYEKEE (reference sequence).

This sequence joins TRBV9 and TRBJ2-7; 7 bases align to TRBD1. The end of the DNA is better explained by TRBJ2-1, so the J call may be wrong. Germline values: CDR1 SGDLS, CDR2 YYNGEE. There are 13 residues in the CDR3. The CDR3 spells CASSEGAENEQFF. The CDR3 DNA follows: TGTGCCAGCAGCGAGGGGGCTGAGAATGAGCAGTTCTTC.

This clonotype appeared a few times. The chain carries TRBV27 and TRBJ2-1; D may be TRBD1 (6 bases). Trimming shortened V by 3 bases and J by 5 bases, and 17 bases separated the two germline ends. The CDR3 runs 16 residues. Germline CDR1 reads MNHEY; CDR2 reads SMNVEV (reference sequence). CDR3 region: CASSFRRTVDNNEQFF. The CDR3 region has the DNA TGTGCCAGCAGTTTTCGGAGGACAGTGGATAACAATGAGCAGTTCTTC.